Listed here are 7 T cell receptor beta chains from one sample, sequenced in a study of PD-L1 blockade in urothelial cancer. Profiling relied on immunoSEQ multiplex PCR, and the TCRdb table lists in-frame clones only, not all of them. The sample shows approximately 79,000 clones, around 90% of them seen only once. The sequencing used PBMCs, collected around atezolizumab (anti-PD-L1) treatment. The receptors stem from a woman in her sixties or seventies with urothelial cancer.

The rearrangement links TRBV29-1 to TRBJ1-2; TRBD1 agrees at 8 bases. The CDR3 has 13 residues. V lost 6 bases to trimming and J lost 7 bases; unmatched junction nucleotides: 10. Germline V gives CDR1 SQVTM, CDR2 ANQGSEA. The chain's CDR3 is CSVLQGAFSGYTF. CDR3 bases: TGCAGCGTACTGCAGGGGGCGTTTTCTGGCTACACCTTC.

The genes are TRBV19 and TRBJ1-1; 8 nucleotides match TRBD1. CDR1 and CDR2 (germline): LNHDA, SQIVND (reference sequence). The trim removed 1 base at V and 10 bases at J, leaving 8 bases unmatched. CDR3 length: 14 amino acids. The CDR3 DNA is TGTGCCAGTAGTATAGGCGGACAGGGCCTCGGAGCTTTCTTT. Amino acids: CASSIGGQGLGAFF.

The J gene is TRBJ2-3, the V gene TRBV7-6; 8 bases agree with TRBD1. V shed 5 bases, J shed 2 bases, and the junction held 6 bases outside the gene matches. Per the germline V gene, CDR1 is SGHVS and CDR2 is FNYEAQ. This CDR3 region has 15 residues. The CDR3 loop is CASSTGQGLTDTQYF. CDR3 bases: TGTGCCAGCAGCACCGGACAGGGCCTCACAGATACGCAGTATTTT. Full variable domain (rest looked up from reference TRBV7-6 and TRBJ2-3): GAGVSQSPRYKVTKRGQDVALRCDPISGHVSLYWYRQALGQGPEFLTYFNYEAQQDKSGLPNDRFSAERPEGSISTLTIQRTEQRDSAMYRCASSTGQGLTDTQYFGPGTRLTVL.

This rearrangement joins TRBV28 to TRBJ1-1; unclear D gene. This CDR3 contains 12 residues. Trimming removed 6 bases at V and 9 bases at J, with 14 bases between. The germline gives CDR1 MDHEN, CDR2 SYDVKM. CDR3 nucleotide sequence: TGTGCCAGCAGCCCTGGCCTGCTGAAAGCTTTCTTT. Translation gives CASSPGLLKAFF. Filled out from reference TRBV28 and TRBJ1-1, the complete variable domain reads DVKVTQSSRYLVKRTGEKVFLECVQDMDHENMFWYRQDPGLGLRLIYFSYDVKMKEKGDIPEGYSVSREKKERFSLILESASTNQTSMYLCASSPGLLKAFFGQGTRLTVV.

This clone was picked up one time. This rearrangement joins TRBV18 to TRBJ2-7; 11 bases are shared with TRBD2. The CDR3 is 17 amino acids. Losses at the gene ends were 6 bases for V and 2 bases for J; bases not matched to a gene: 12. Germline V gene sequence: CDR1 KGHSH, CDR2 LQKENI. The CDR3 DNA sequence: TGTGCCAGCTCCCGAAAGACCGGGACTAGCGGCACCTACGAGCAGTACTTC. Its translation is CASSRKTGTSGTYEQYF.

This chain links TRBV5-4 with TRBJ1-4; D is uncertain. Trimming cost V 2 bases and J 8 bases, with 7 bases left between them. The CDR3 length is 12 residues. CDR1 and CDR2 from the germline V gene are SGHNT and YYREEE (reference sequence). CDR3 nucleotide sequence: TGTGCCAGCAGCTTTCCGGGAGAAAAACTGTTTTTT. Its protein product is CASSFPGEKLFF. Variable domain in full (rest from reference TRBV5-4 and TRBJ1-4): ETGVTQSPTHLIKTRGQQVTLRCSSQSGHNTVSWYQQALGQGPQFIFQYYREEENGRGNFPPRFSGLQFPNYSSELNVNALELDDSALYLCASSFPGEKLFFGSGTQLSVL.

The chain links TRBV21-1 to TRBJ2-7; the listed D gene, TRBD1, was not tested against the DNA. TRBV21-1 is a pseudogene locus. The CDR3 is 14 amino acids. The CDR3 region has the DNA TGTGCCAGCAGCAAAAATGGACACATCTACGAGCAGTACTTC. Protein product: CASSKNGHIYEQYF.